A single sample gave rise to the 18 T cell receptor beta chains below, sequenced in a study of STAT5B mutations in CD4+ large granular lymphocyte leukemia. Data came from immunoSEQ multiplex PCR; TCRdb stores just in-frame clones and leaves some out. The data show under 30,000 clones, with under 80% seen just once and approximately 2.8% held by the top ten. The sequencing input was CD4+ T cells from blood buffy coats. The receptors here all came from a human donor in good health.

The V and J genes are TRBV10-3 and TRBJ2-1; 13 bases fit TRBD2. Trimming took 2 bases from V and 8 from J; bases not matched to a gene: 6. The CDR3 runs to 16 residues. The germline V gene encodes CDR1 ENHRY and CDR2 SYGVKD. The CDR3 nucleotides read TGTGCCATCAGTGAGCAACTAGCGGGAGGGCGAGATGAGCAGTTCTTC. This sequence encodes CAISEQLAGGRDEQFF.

V gene TRBV7-8 combines with J gene TRBJ1-4, with D possibly TRBD1 on 5 matching bases. V shed 5 bases and J shed 5 bases, with 15 bases lying between them. This CDR3 comprises 15 residues. Germline values: CDR1 SGHVS, CDR2 FQNEAQ. CDR3 protein: CASSPTTASNEKLFF. The CDR3 region has the DNA TGTGCCAGCAGCCCGACGACAGCCTCAAATGAAAAACTGTTTTTT. Together with reference TRBV7-8 and TRBJ1-4, the CDR3 gives the full variable domain: GAGVSQSPRYKVAKRGQDVALRCDPISGHVSLFWYQQALGQGPEFLTYFQNEAQLDKSGLPSDRFFAERPEGSVSTLKIQRTQQEDSAVYLCASSPTTASNEKLFFGSGTQLSVL.

This clone has a handful of counts. This chain joins TRBV15 and TRBJ1-4; no firm D call. Trimming took off 0 bases at V and 11 bases at J, with 10 bases between the two ends. This CDR3 comprises 13 residues. CDR1 is LNHNV, CDR2 YYDKDF, per germline (reference sequence). The CDR3 sequence: CATSRDRSEKLFF. The CDR3 DNA sequence: TGTGCCACCAGCAGAGATCGGTCTGAGAAACTGTTTTTT.

This chain connects TRBV10-3 to TRBJ2-5; either TRBD1 or TRBD2 may fit D (5 bases each). V lost 0 bases, J lost 4 bases, and 18 bases lay in between. CDR3 length equals 17 residues. Germline V gene sequence: CDR1 ENHRY, CDR2 SYGVKD. In DNA form, the CDR3 reads TGTGCCATCAGTGAGTCGAAGGGGCGGGTCCGGGGAGAGACCCAGTACTTC. Translating it yields CAISESKGRVRGETQYF.

The chain links TRBV14 to TRBJ1-2, with D possibly TRBD1 on 6 matching bases. Germline CDR1 and CDR2: SGHDN and FVKESK. Trimming removed 0 bases at V and 8 bases at J, with 16 bases between. The CDR3 runs 15 residues. The CDR3 DNA reads as TGTGCCAGCAGCCAAGAGAGGACAGTTTCTGAAGGCTACACCTTC. This encodes CASSQERTVSEGYTF.

The chain recombines TRBV2 with TRBJ1-1; TRBD1 matches at 7 bases. The CDR3 is 13 residues long. The trim removed 7 bases at V and 1 base at J, leaving 3 bases unmatched. CDR1 is SNHLY, CDR2 FYNNEI, per germline. The CDR3 nucleotides read TGTGCCAGCATCGGGACAGAGAACACTGAAGCTTTCTTT. It yields the protein CASIGTENTEAFF.

The chain joins TRBV5-1 to TRBJ2-3; 8 bases map to TRBD2. Trimming at V came to 5 bases and at J to 5 bases, leaving 7 bases not matched to a gene. Germline CDR1 is SGHRS and CDR2 is YFSETQ. This CDR3 has 14 amino acids. CDR3 bases: TGCGCCAGCAGTCCCGGGACTAGTGGAGATACGCAGTATTTT. This codes for CASSPGTSGDTQYF.

This sequence joins TRBV7-9 and TRBJ2-7, with no clear D. V gave up 4 bases and J gave up 3 bases, with 10 bases separating them. Germline CDR1 and CDR2: SEHNR and FQNEAQ (reference sequence). The CDR3 contains 13 residues. The CDR3 coding sequence is TGTGCCAGCAGCTCACAGCCTAACTACGAGCAGTACTTC. Amino acid sequence: CASSSQPNYEQYF.

The rearrangement uses TRBV5-5 and TRBJ2-2; 7 positions match TRBD2. The V gene end was trimmed by 0 bases and the J gene end by 4 bases; junction bases not matched to a gene: 0. Germline CDR1 is SGHKS and CDR2 is YYEKEE (reference sequence). The CDR3 contains 14 residues. The CDR3 sequence: CASSLVAGTGELFF. CDR3 nucleotides: TGTGCCAGCAGCTTGGTAGCGGGCACCGGGGAGCTGTTTTTT.

This clone was observed once. The chain recombines TRBV5-1 with TRBJ1-3, with 7 positions matching TRBD1. The CDR3 extends over 17 amino acids. Germline trimming cut 0 bases from V and 0 bases from J; bases unmatched to any gene: 6. In germline, CDR1 is SGHRS, CDR2 YFSETQ. DNA of the CDR3: TGCGCCAGCAGCTTGGCGGGACAGAAAAGCTCTGGAAACACCATATATTTT. Protein: CASSLAGQKSSGNTIYF. The variable domain in full, completed from reference TRBV5-1 and TRBJ1-3, reads KAGVTQTPRYLIKTRGQQVTLSCSPISGHRSVSWYQQTPGQGLQFLFEYFSETQRNKGNFPGRFSGRQFSNSRSEMNVSTLELGDSALYLCASSLAGQKSSGNTIYFGEGSWLTVV.

The chain combines TRBV5-1 with TRBJ2-1, with 9 bases aligning to TRBD2. The CDR3 is made up of 15 amino acids. Germline V CDR1 and CDR2: SGHRS, YFSETQ. Trimming cost V 1 base and J 11 bases; bases outside gene matches: 10. The CDR3 loop reads CASSLLAGGPSKQFF. CDR3 DNA sequence: TGCGCCAGCAGCTTGCTGGCGGGAGGGCCCTCCAAGCAGTTCTTC.

The chain employs TRBV7-2 and TRBJ2-1; 10 nucleotides align to TRBD2. This CDR3 comprises 19 residues. CDR1 and CDR2 from the germline V gene are SGHTA and FQGNSA. J gave up 1 base and V 1 base, and 10 bases lay outside the gene matches. In DNA, the CDR3 is TGTGCCAGCAGCTTAGGAAGCGGGAGGGGGGGGAGTTCCTACAATGAGCAGTTCTTC. Translated: CASSLGSGRGGSSYNEQFF.

The rearrangement joins TRBV6-6 to TRBJ2-2; D remains ambiguous. Germline lookup yields CDR1 MNHNY and CDR2 SVGAGI (reference sequence). This CDR3 comprises 14 residues. Trimming took 6 bases from V and 1 from J, leaving 9 bases between them. The CDR3, as DNA: TGTGCCAGCAGAGAGTCCAGGAACACCGGGGAGCTGTTTTTT. It specifies CASRESRNTGELFF.

The table lists this clone with a count of one. V usage is TRBV4-1 and J usage is TRBJ2-7; 14 nucleotides align to TRBD2. CDR1 and CDR2 from the germline V gene are MGHRA and YSYEKL. The CDR3 covers 18 residues. V lost 0 bases to trimming and J lost 5 bases; unmatched junction nucleotides: 9. The CDR3 sequence: CASSQDPAWTSGRHEQYF. Written as DNA, the CDR3 is TGCGCCAGCAGCCAAGATCCCGCCTGGACTAGCGGGAGGCACGAGCAGTACTTC.

The rearrangement joins TRBV4-3 to TRBJ2-7; tentative D call: TRBD1 (5 bases). CDR1 and CDR2 from the germline V gene are LGHNA and YSLEER. Trimming cost V 2 bases and J 7 bases, with 18 bases left between them. The CDR3 totals 15 residues. The CDR3 here is CASSQFYGSQGEQYF. CDR3 nucleotide sequence: TGCGCCAGCAGCCAATTCTACGGTAGCCAGGGAGAGCAGTACTTC.

This chain uses TRBV7-8 with TRBJ2-7, with D maybe TRBD1 (5 bases). The CDR3 totals 14 residues. The V end was cut by 2 bases, the J end by 9 bases, with 17 bases between. CDR1 is SGHVS, CDR2 FQNEAQ, per germline. The CDR3 bases are TGTGCCAGCAGCTTACCCCAACCACAGGTTGGGCAGTACTTC. Protein sequence: CASSLPQPQVGQYF.

The genes are TRBV11-3 and TRBJ2-2; 9 positions agree with TRBD2. The germline CDR1 and CDR2 sequences are SGHNT and YENEEA. Trimming at V came to 5 bases and at J to 4 bases, leaving 2 bases not matched to a gene. The CDR3 is 14 residues long. CDR3 residues: CASSGTSFTGELFF. CDR3 nucleotides: TGTGCCAGCAGCGGGACTAGCTTCACCGGGGAGCTGTTTTTT. Drawing the rest from reference TRBV11-3 and TRBJ2-2, the complete variable domain is EAGVVQSPRYKIIEKKQPVAFWCNPISGHNTLYWYLQNLGQGPELLIRYENEEAVDDSQLPKDRFSAERLKGVDSTLKIQPAELGDSAVYLCASSGTSFTGELFFGEGSRLTVL.

V and J are TRBV4-2 and TRBJ2-7; 9 bases line up with TRBD2. Germline CDR1 reads LGHNA; CDR2 reads YNFKEQ. The V and J ends lost 1 base and 2 bases, in that order; junction bases with no gene match: 3. The CDR3 totals 15 residues. The CDR3 is CASSQGGGRAYEQYF. CDR3 DNA: TGTGCCAGCAGCCAAGGGGGCGGGAGGGCCTACGAGCAGTACTTC.